In its sample, the clone carrying this TCR beta chain was seen a few times. Its antigen is currently unknown. This CDR3 has 13 amino acids. Trimming shortened V by 6 bases and J by 6 bases, and 14 bases separated the two germline ends. Germline values: CDR1 SNHLY, CDR2 FYNNEI. The data are from a study of T cell responses to AZD1222 COVID-19 vaccine. Study results and limitations: Spike-specific TCR breadth and depth both grew after two AZD1222 doses. Vaccine-related CD4 TCRs covered spike, predominating at 160-218 and 743-854. There were mostly white British donors and more females than males, and clonal diversity was possibly underestimated.

Produced via immunoSEQ multiplex PCR; TCRdb's table is partial and in-frame only. The sample carries 200,000 or so clones, around 87% recorded once. The chain couples TRBV2 to TRBJ1-2; unclear D gene. The receptor was derived from an adult in good health. The specimen comprised peripheral blood, sampled on day 0 of MenACWY control vaccination. The CDR3 DNA reads as TGTGCCAGCAGGCGGCAGGCATATCATGGCTACACCTTC. It is translated as CASRRQAYHGYTF.